A single sample is the source of the 18 T cell receptor beta chains below, sequenced in a study of T cell responses to AZD1222 COVID-19 vaccine. Generated by immunoSEQ multiplex PCR, the TCRdb table keeps only in-frame clones and is missing some. The sample shows 150,000 or so clones, just over 90% of them seen only once. The material sequenced was peripheral blood, taken on day 0 of MenACWY control vaccination. The receptors originated from an adult in good health.

This clone was seen a few times. V gene TRBV7-9 combines with J gene TRBJ2-2; 9 positions agree with TRBD1. The V gene's germline CDR1 is SEHNR and CDR2 FQNEAQ (reference sequence). This CDR3 region has 15 residues. Unmatched junction bases numbered 7, after V lost 4 bases and J lost 7 bases. The CDR3 spells CASSWKTGGHGELFF. CDR3 coding DNA: TGTGCCAGCAGCTGGAAGACAGGGGGACACGGGGAGCTGTTTTTT. The variable domain in full, with the rest retrieved from reference TRBV7-9 and TRBJ2-2, is DTGVSQNPRHKITKRGQNVTFRCDPISEHNRLYWYRQTLGQGPEFLTYFQNEAQLEKSRLLSDRFSAERPKGSFSTLEIQRTEQGDSAMYLCASSWKTGGHGELFFGEGSRLTVL.

The V gene is TRBV6-5, the J gene TRBJ1-5; tentative D call: TRBD1 (6 bases). Per the germline V gene, CDR1 is MNHEY and CDR2 is SVGAGI. The CDR3 has 12 residues. Trimming stripped 8 bases from V and 7 bases from J, with 12 bases between. CDR3 in amino acids: CASVQGEQPQHF. The CDR3 DNA reads as TGTGCCAGCGTACAGGGAGAACAGCCCCAGCATTTT.

This sequence joins TRBV2 and TRBJ1-1; D might be TRBD1 (6 bases). Per the germline V gene, CDR1 is SNHLY and CDR2 is FYNNEI. There are 13 residues in the CDR3. Trimming cost V 5 bases and J 8 bases, with 15 bases left between them. CDR3 residues: CASSTTGFAEAFF. The CDR3, as DNA: TGTGCCAGCAGTACAACAGGGTTTGCCGAAGCTTTCTTT.

The V gene is TRBV5-8, the J gene TRBJ1-5; D not certain. V lost 4 bases and J lost 4, with 3 bases in between. The CDR3 has 11 residues. The germline CDR1 and CDR2 sequences are SGHTS and YDEGEE. In DNA form, the CDR3 reads TGTGCCAGCAGCCCTAATCAGCCCCAGCATTTT. It specifies CASSPNQPQHF.

This chain links TRBV6-1 with TRBJ2-7; D unresolved. Trimming removed 2 bases from V and 10 bases from J, with 9 bases in between. CDR3 size: 11 residues. Germline assignment: CDR1 MNHNS and CDR2 SASEGT. CDR3 DNA sequence: TGTGCCAGCAGTGAATTGCCCGCTCAGTACTTC. Protein sequence: CASSELPAQYF.

The DNA of the CDR3 is TGTGCCAGCAGCCGGGGACAGCGGAATCAGCCCCAGCATTTT. Its translation: CASSRGQRNQPQHF. The J gene is TRBJ1-5, the V gene TRBV7-2; 7 bases map to TRBD1. The CDR3 is made up of 14 amino acids. Germline CDR1 SGHTA, CDR2 FQGNSA. The V gene end was trimmed by 5 bases and the J gene end by 4 bases; junction bases not matched to a gene: 5. Complete variable domain (other parts from reference TRBV7-2 and TRBJ1-5): GAGVSQSPSNKVTEKGKDVELRCDPISGHTALYWYRQSLGQGLEFLIYFQGNSAPDKSGLPSDRFSAERTGGSVSTLTIQRTQQEDSAVYLCASSRGQRNQPQHFGDGTRLSIL.

V is TRBV24-1 and J is TRBJ1-5; maybe TRBD1 (5 bases). The CDR3 covers 15 residues. Germline CDR1 KGHDR, CDR2 SFDVKD. Trimming took 3 bases from V and 1 from J, leaving 9 bases between them. The CDR3, as DNA: TGTGCCACCAGTGATAAAGGGGCCAGCAATCAGCCCCAGCATTTT. As protein: CATSDKGASNQPQHF.

The chain couples TRBV6-1 to TRBJ2-7; no reliable D call. V lost 1 base and J lost 2, with 6 bases in between. CDR3 length: 13 residues. CDR1 is MNHNS and CDR2 is SASEGT in the germline V gene. The CDR3 reads CASSEDIAYEQYF. The CDR3 nucleotides read TGTGCCAGCAGTGAAGACATTGCCTACGAGCAGTACTTC.

V is TRBV27 and J is TRBJ1-2; D remains ambiguous. V lost 6 bases, J lost 1 base, and 15 bases lay in between. The CDR3 sequence is 15 residues long. Germline V gene lookup returns CDR1 MNHEY and CDR2 SMNVEV (reference sequence). This CDR3 is CASSDTSGSNYGYTF. In DNA, the CDR3 is TGTGCCAGCAGCGATACATCTGGAAGTAACTATGGCTACACCTTC.

This clone is medium-sized (0.01 to 0.1%). The chain combines TRBV24-1 with TRBJ2-3; TRBD2 matches 8 bases. The CDR3 runs 14 residues. Trimming at V came to 9 bases and at J to 5 bases, leaving 9 bases not matched to a gene. Germline V lookup: CDR1 KGHDR, CDR2 SFDVKD. The CDR3 bases are TGTGCCACCTGCAAGCCGGGACTAGGAGATACGCAGTATTTT. This translates into CATCKPGLGDTQYF.

The rearrangement links TRBV4-1 to TRBJ2-2; the match to TRBD1 covers 8 bases. Per germline, CDR1 MGHRA and CDR2 YSYEKL. The CDR3 spans 16 residues. Trimming took 0 bases from V and 6 from J; bases not matched to a gene: 6. Written as DNA, the CDR3 is TGCGCCAGCAGCCAAGATTCCAGGGGGCGCGCCGGGGAGCTGTTTTTT. Encoded protein: CASSQDSRGRAGELFF.

Only one count was recorded for this clone. Here the CDR3 reads CATSDFGDSGDTQYF. The CDR3 DNA follows: TGTGCCACCAGTGATTTCGGGGATTCGGGAGATACGCAGTATTTT. V usage is TRBV24-1 and J usage is TRBJ2-3; maybe TRBD2 (5 bases). This CDR3 has 15 residues. Trimming took off 1 base at V and 5 bases at J, with 12 bases between the two ends. Per the germline V gene, CDR1 is KGHDR and CDR2 is SFDVKD.

The chain has TRBV7-9 and TRBJ1-4, with D perhaps matching TRBD1 (6 bases). From germline, CDR1 is SEHNR and CDR2 FQNEAQ (reference sequence). The length of the CDR3 is 15 residues. V was trimmed by 1 base and J by 1 base, leaving 7 bases between them. The DNA for the CDR3 is TGTGCCAGCAGCTTAGGGGGGCGAACTAATGAAAAACTGTTTTTT. Residues: CASSLGGRTNEKLFF.

The gene calls are TRBV6-5 and TRBJ1-1, with D possibly being TRBD1 (5 bases). Trimming removed 6 bases at V and 4 bases at J, with 9 bases between. CDR3 length: 12 residues. Germline V gives CDR1 MNHEY, CDR2 SVGAGI. In DNA, the CDR3 is TGTGCCAGCAGAGGCCAGGGCACTGAAGCTTTCTTT. Translated: CASRGQGTEAFF.

The gene calls are TRBV27 and TRBJ2-7; 10 nucleotides align to TRBD1. The CDR3 is 16 amino acids. Germline values: CDR1 MNHEY, CDR2 SMNVEV (reference sequence). Trimming cost V 3 bases and J 6 bases; bases outside gene matches: 11. The CDR3 DNA reads as TGTGCCAGCAGTTTTTCACCGGGACAGGGGCGAGGCGAGCAGTACTTC. Amino acid sequence: CASSFSPGQGRGEQYF.

This sequence joins TRBV29-1 and TRBJ2-3; tentatively, D is TRBD2 (6 bases). Trimming left V 4 bases short and J 3 bases short, with 11 bases between. CDR1 is SQVTM, CDR2 ANQGSEA, per germline. The CDR3 has 13 amino acids. This CDR3 reads CSVAWRGTDTQYF. The CDR3 region has the DNA TGCAGCGTTGCGTGGCGGGGTACAGATACGCAGTATTTT.

This chain connects TRBV9 to TRBJ2-2; possible D gene TRBD1, 5 bases. Germline V gene lookup returns CDR1 SGDLS and CDR2 YYNGEE. V lost 4 bases to trimming and J lost 8 bases, with 18 bases between them. The CDR3 has 15 amino acids. CDR3 bases: TGTGCCAGCAGCCCTACAGGACGGAGACCAGGGGAGCTGTTTTTT. Amino acid sequence: CASSPTGRRPGELFF.

This chain joins TRBV6-5 and TRBJ1-4, with a possible D match to TRBD1 (6 bases). V lost 5 bases to trimming and J lost 3 bases, with 13 bases between them. The CDR3 runs 15 residues. CDR1 and CDR2 (germline): MNHEY, SVGAGI. The CDR3 here is CASSPMGAANEKLFF. Here the CDR3 DNA reads TGTGCCAGCAGTCCCATGGGGGCTGCTAATGAAAAACTGTTTTTT.